Below, 17 T cell receptor beta chains from the same sample are listed, as sequenced in a study of blood T cell repertoires in COVID-19. Profiled with immunoSEQ multiplex PCR; TCRdb holds only in-frame clones, not every one. This table has around 80,000 clones, about four fifths appearing once. Sequenced: peripheral blood. All receptors derive from an elderly man with acute or convalescent COVID-19.

The chain recombines TRBV5-4 with TRBJ1-1, with D possibly matching TRBD1 (5 bases). V lost 1 base to trimming and J lost 8 bases, with 15 bases between them. From germline, CDR1 is SGHNT and CDR2 YYREEE (reference sequence). This CDR3 comprises 14 residues. CDR3 DNA: TGTGCCAGCAGCTTGTTTGTGGGAAAGGGGGAAGCTTTCTTT. Translated: CASSLFVGKGEAFF.

Concerning this clone itself: No DNA is shown, since the ends of the CDR3 on it are uncertain; the CDR3 is the one TCRdb lists. The chain links TRBV14 to TRBJ1-1. Germline V CDR1 and CDR2: SGHDN, FVKESK. The CDR3 extends over 16 residues, inclusive of both ends. The CDR3 here is CASSQYFGETNTEAFF.

The rearrangement links TRBV7-8 to TRBJ1-5; D is uncertain. The V and J ends lost 3 bases and 1 base respectively, with 10 bases between them. Germline assignment: CDR1 SGHVS and CDR2 FQNEAQ. CDR3 length: 15 amino acids. For the CDR3, the DNA is TGTGCCAGCAGCTTGCCCCCGGGGAGCAATCAGCCCCAGCATTTT. It encodes CASSLPPGSNQPQHF.

V is TRBV18 and J is TRBJ1-2; D uncertain. V was trimmed by 3 bases and J by 5 bases, leaving 16 bases between them. The CDR3 consists of 15 residues. The V gene's germline CDR1 is KGHSH and CDR2 LQKENI. CDR3 amino acids: CASSPSSERRYGYTF. The CDR3 DNA sequence: TGTGCCAGCTCACCGTCGTCAGAGCGTAGATATGGCTACACCTTC.

The V call is TRBV7-9, the J call TRBJ2-2, with 7 positions matching TRBD1. V shed 3 bases, J shed 0 bases, and the junction held 1 base outside the gene matches. Per the germline V gene, CDR1 is SEHNR and CDR2 is FQNEAQ (reference sequence). This CDR3 is 15 amino acids long. CDR3 nucleotides: TGTGCCAGCAGCTTGGGACAGCCGAACACCGGGGAGCTGTTTTTT. The encoded protein is CASSLGQPNTGELFF.

V gene TRBV7-8 combines with J gene TRBJ2-7, with 8 bases matching TRBD1. V lost 1 base, J lost 2 bases, and 4 bases stayed unmatched. The CDR3 is made up of 15 amino acids. The V gene's germline CDR1 is SGHVS and CDR2 FQNEAQ. CDR3 residues: CASSLGTGSTYEQYF. The CDR3 DNA sequence: TGTGCCAGCAGCTTAGGGACAGGGAGTACCTACGAGCAGTACTTC.

This chain links TRBV11-3 with TRBJ2-7; 11 nucleotides line up with TRBD1. CDR1 SGHNT and CDR2 YENEEA come from the germline V gene. Trimming cost V 11 bases and J 2 bases; bases outside gene matches: 5. This CDR3 is 13 amino acids long. CDR3 in amino acids: CAGGGQGAYEQYF. The CDR3 DNA reads as TGTGCCGGTGGGGGACAGGGGGCCTACGAGCAGTACTTC.

This clone was seen a few times. The V and J genes are TRBV5-4 and TRBJ2-3, with 7 bases fitting TRBD2. J lost 3 bases, V lost 0 bases, and 7 bases had no gene match. Germline-derived CDR1 and CDR2 are SGHNT and YYREEE (reference sequence). This CDR3 comprises 16 residues. The CDR3 DNA reads TGTGCCAGCAGCTTGGCCGGCAGCGGGGATACAGATACGCAGTATTTT. The encoded protein is CASSLAGSGDTDTQYF.

The V call is TRBV2, the J call TRBJ2-5; D gene uncertain. This CDR3 spans 11 amino acids. Germline CDR1 SNHLY, CDR2 FYNNEI. V lost 9 bases, J lost 5 bases, and 10 bases lay in between. The CDR3 sequence: CASELEETQYF. The CDR3 coding sequence is TGTGCCAGTGAACTTGAGGAGACCCAGTACTTC. Complete variable domain (other parts from reference TRBV2 and TRBJ2-5): EPEVTQTPSHQVTQMGQEVILRCVPISNHLYFYWYRQILGQKVEFLVSFYNNEISEKSEIFDDQFSVERPDGSNFTLKIRSTKLEDSAMYFCASELEETQYFGPGTRLLVL.

The V call is TRBV14, the J call TRBJ1-1, with a weak D call TRBD1 (6 bases). Germline V CDR1 and CDR2: SGHDN, FVKESK. The V end was cut by 0 bases, the J end by 11 bases, with 7 bases between. The CDR3 is made up of 11 amino acids. The CDR3 nucleotides read TGTGCCAGCAGCCAAGATCAGGGGGCTTTCTTT. Its protein product is CASSQDQGAFF.

The chain has TRBV15 and TRBJ2-3; D perhaps matches TRBD2 (7 bases). Germline CDR1 and CDR2: LNHNV and YYDKDF (reference sequence). This CDR3 comprises 16 residues. Trimming left V 0 bases short and J 3 bases short, with 13 bases between. The CDR3 nucleotides are TGTGCCACCAGCAGAGATGGGGGGGCGGTTACAGATACGCAGTATTTT. Translating gives CATSRDGGAVTDTQYF. The complete variable domain, with remaining parts taken from reference TRBV15 and TRBJ2-3, reads DAMVIQNPRYQVTQFGKPVTLSCSQTLNHNVMYWYQQKSSQAPKLLFHYYDKDFNNEADTPDNFQSRRPNTSFCFLDIRSPGLGDTAMYLCATSRDGGAVTDTQYFGPGTRLTVL.

Here the CDR3 reads CASSLNQGFTDTQYF. In DNA, the CDR3 is TGTGCCAGCAGCTTAAATCAGGGGTTCACAGATACGCAGTATTTT. The chain has TRBV7-3 and TRBJ2-3; maybe TRBD1 (6 bases). Germline V CDR1 and CDR2: SGHTA, FQGTGA. V lost 1 base, J lost 2 bases, and 10 bases lay in between. This CDR3 comprises 15 residues. The variable domain in full, with the rest retrieved from reference TRBV7-3 and TRBJ2-3, is GAGVSQTPSNKVTEKGKYVELRCDPISGHTALYWYRQSLGQGPEFLIYFQGTGAADDSGLPNDRFFAVRPEGSVSTLKIQRTERGDSAVYLCASSLNQGFTDTQYFGPGTRLTVL.

This chain links TRBV4-1 with TRBJ2-7; D is undetermined. The V end was cut by 0 bases, the J end by 7 bases, with 7 bases between. The CDR3 is 12 amino acids. The germline V gene has CDR1 MGHRA and CDR2 YSYEKL. CDR3 nucleotide sequence: TGCGCCAGCAGCCAAGATAATCGGGAGCAGTACTTC. It specifies CASSQDNREQYF.

This chain joins TRBV29-1 and TRBJ1-4, with 9 bases fitting TRBD1. CDR3 length: 13 amino acids. The V gene end was trimmed by 0 bases and the J gene end by 8 bases; junction bases not matched to a gene: 1. Germline values: CDR1 SQVTM, CDR2 ANQGSEA. CDR3 in DNA: TGCAGCGTTGAAGAGACAGGGGGAGAAAAACTGTTTTTT. Encoded protein: CSVEETGGEKLFF. Based on the CDR3 plus reference TRBV29-1 and TRBJ1-4, the full variable domain is SAVISQKPSRDICQRGTSLTIQCQVDSQVTMMFWYRQQPGQSLTLIATANQGSEATYESGFVIDKFPISRPNLTFSTLTVSNMSPEDSSIYLCSVEETGGEKLFFGSGTQLSVL.

This rearrangement joins TRBV7-6 to TRBJ2-5, with 8 bases that match TRBD2. CDR1 is SGHVS, CDR2 FNYEAQ, per germline. J was trimmed by 3 bases and V by 5 bases; bases with no gene match: 5. The CDR3 is made up of 14 amino acids. The CDR3 bases are TGTGCCAGCAGCCCCCGGGGGGGAAAAGAGACCCAGTACTTC. Translating gives CASSPRGGKETQYF.

This chain joins TRBV2 and TRBJ1-5; 7 nucleotides align to TRBD1. The CDR3 is 14 amino acids. The V gene's germline CDR1 is SNHLY and CDR2 FYNNEI. The junction had 6 bases not matched to a gene; V was cut back by 6 bases and J by 4 bases. The CDR3 nucleotides are TGTGCCAGCAGGGGGACAGCCGGAAATCAGCCCCAGCATTTT. Protein sequence: CASRGTAGNQPQHF.

The J gene is TRBJ1-5, the V gene TRBV7-2, with TRBD1 matching over 7 bases. The V gene's germline CDR1 is SGHTA and CDR2 FQGNSA. V lost 0 bases and J lost 2; bases outside the gene matches: 4. The length of the CDR3 is 16 residues. CDR3 nucleotide sequence: TGTGCCAGCAGCTTAGCAGGGGGCGTGGGCAATCAGCCCCAGCATTTT. Amino acids: CASSLAGGVGNQPQHF.